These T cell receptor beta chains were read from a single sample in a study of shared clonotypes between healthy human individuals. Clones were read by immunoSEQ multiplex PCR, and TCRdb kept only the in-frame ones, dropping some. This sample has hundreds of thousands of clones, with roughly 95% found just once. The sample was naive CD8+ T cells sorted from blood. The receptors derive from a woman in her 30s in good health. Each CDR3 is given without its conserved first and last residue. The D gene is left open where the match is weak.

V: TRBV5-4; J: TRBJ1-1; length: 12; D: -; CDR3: ASSLGGLNTEAF
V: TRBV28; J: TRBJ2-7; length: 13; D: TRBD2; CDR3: ASSSRLAGVYEQY
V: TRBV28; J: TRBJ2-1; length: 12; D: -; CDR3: ASSLTGREGEQF
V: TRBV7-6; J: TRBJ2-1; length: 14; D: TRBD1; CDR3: ASSLEGTGAYNEQF
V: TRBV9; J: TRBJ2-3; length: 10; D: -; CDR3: ASSSFTDTQY
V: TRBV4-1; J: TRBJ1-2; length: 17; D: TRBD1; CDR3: ASSQDDGQGGMSDYGYT
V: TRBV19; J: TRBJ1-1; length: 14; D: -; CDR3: ASSILGHDIPGEAF
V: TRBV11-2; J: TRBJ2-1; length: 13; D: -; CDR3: ASSLLSGEYNEQF
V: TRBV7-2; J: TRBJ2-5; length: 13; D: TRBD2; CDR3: ASSLILAGRETQY
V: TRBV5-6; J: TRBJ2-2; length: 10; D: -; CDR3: ASLAGTGELF
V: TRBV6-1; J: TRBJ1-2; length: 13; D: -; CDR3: ASSNTGIGNYGYT
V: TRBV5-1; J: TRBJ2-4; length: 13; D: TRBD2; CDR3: ASSSAGSAKNIQY
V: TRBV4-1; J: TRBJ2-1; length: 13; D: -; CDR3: ASSQEGREYLEQF
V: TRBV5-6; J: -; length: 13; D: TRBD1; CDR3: ASSSGTGVTYEQY
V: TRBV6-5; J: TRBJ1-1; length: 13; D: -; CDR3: ASSYQGWGNTEAF
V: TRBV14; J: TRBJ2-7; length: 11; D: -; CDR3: ASSQEDGDEQY
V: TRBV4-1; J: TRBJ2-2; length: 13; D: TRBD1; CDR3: ASSMGQGVSGELF
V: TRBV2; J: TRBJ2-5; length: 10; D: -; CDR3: ASSEVPTEQY
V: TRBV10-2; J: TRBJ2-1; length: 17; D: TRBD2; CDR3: ASSGATSGSRVSYNEQF
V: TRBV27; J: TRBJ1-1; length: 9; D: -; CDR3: ASSRGTEAF
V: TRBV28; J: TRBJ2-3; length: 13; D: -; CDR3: ASRSTDTGTDTQY
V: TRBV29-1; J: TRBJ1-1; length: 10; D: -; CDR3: SVEDGPTEAF
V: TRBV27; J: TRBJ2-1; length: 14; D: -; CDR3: ASSLLDRSSYNEQF
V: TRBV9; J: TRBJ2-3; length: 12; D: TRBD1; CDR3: ASSLTGGTDTQY
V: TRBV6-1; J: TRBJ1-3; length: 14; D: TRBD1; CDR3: ASSEWTGNSGNTIY
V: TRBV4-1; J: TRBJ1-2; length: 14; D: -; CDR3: ASSQGYRDSNYGYT
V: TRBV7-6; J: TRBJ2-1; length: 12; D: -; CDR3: ASSLDNFPPEQF
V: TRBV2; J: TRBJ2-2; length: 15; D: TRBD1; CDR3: ASSDSGTGGGGGELF
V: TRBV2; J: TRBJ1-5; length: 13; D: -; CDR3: ASSDSQVLHQPQH
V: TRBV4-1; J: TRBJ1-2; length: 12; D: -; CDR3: ASSQDQVNYGYT
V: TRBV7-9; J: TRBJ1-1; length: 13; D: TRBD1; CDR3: ASSAGQGKNTEAF
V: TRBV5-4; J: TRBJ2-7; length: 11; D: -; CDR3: ASSTDSSYEQY
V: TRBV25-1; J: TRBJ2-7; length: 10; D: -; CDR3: ASSGQRNEQY
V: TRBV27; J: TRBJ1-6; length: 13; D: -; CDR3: ASSLLGEYNSPLH
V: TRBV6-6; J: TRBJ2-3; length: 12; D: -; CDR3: ASSNGGGFNTQY
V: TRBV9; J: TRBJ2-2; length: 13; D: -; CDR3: ASSSWTVNTGELF
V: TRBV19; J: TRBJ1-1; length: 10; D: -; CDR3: ASEWGDSRAF
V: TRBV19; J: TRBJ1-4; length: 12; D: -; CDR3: ASSNDRLREKLF
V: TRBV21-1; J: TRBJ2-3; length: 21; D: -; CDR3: ASSKGGRERIGRASSVTDTQY
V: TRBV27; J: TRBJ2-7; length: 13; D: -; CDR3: ASSLSGISSYEQY
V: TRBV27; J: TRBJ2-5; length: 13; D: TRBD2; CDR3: ASSIASGSPQTQY
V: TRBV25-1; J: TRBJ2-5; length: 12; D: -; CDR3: ASSEWLRQETQY
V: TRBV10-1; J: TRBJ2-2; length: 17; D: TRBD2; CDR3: ASSDPGLAGGLDPGELF
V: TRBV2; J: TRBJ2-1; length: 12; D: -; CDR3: ASRSTSPNNEQF
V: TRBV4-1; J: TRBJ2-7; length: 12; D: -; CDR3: ASSPKGFTYEQY
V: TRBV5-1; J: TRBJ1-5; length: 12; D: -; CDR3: ASSPEGGNQPQH
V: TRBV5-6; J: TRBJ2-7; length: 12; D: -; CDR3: ASSLWSVRYEQY